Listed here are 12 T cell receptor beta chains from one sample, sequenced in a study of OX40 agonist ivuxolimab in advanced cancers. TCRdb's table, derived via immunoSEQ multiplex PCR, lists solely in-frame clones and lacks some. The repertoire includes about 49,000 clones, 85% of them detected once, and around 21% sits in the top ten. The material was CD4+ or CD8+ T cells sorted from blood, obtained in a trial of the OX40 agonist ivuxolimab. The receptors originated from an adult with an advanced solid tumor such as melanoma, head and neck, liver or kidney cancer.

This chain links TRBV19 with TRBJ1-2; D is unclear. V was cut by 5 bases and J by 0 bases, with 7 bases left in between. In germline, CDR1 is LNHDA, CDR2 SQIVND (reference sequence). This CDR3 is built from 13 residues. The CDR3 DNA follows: TGTGCCAGTAGTTATGAAGCTAACTATGGCTACACCTTC. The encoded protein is CASSYEANYGYTF.

The CDR3 loop reads CASSEMTVKLLNYGYTF. CDR3 coding DNA: TGTGCCAGCAGTGAAATGACAGTAAAACTCCTTAACTATGGCTACACCTTC. The chain is built from TRBV6-1 and TRBJ1-2; weak D call: TRBD1 (5 bases). The germline V gene encodes CDR1 MNHNS and CDR2 SASEGT. Trimming cost V 2 bases and J 1 base, with 17 bases left between them. This CDR3 is 17 amino acids long.

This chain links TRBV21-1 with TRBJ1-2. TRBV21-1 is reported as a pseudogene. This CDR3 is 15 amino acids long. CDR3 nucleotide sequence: TGTGCCAGCAGCAATGGATATGGGACTTTCTATGGCTACACCTTC. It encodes CASSNGYGTFYGYTF.

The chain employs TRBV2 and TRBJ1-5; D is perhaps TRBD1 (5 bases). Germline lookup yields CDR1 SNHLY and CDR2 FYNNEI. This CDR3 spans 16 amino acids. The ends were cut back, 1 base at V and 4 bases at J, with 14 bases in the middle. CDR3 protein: CASSEEDFWGNQPQHF. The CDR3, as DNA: TGTGCCAGCAGTGAAGAGGATTTTTGGGGGAATCAGCCCCAGCATTTT.

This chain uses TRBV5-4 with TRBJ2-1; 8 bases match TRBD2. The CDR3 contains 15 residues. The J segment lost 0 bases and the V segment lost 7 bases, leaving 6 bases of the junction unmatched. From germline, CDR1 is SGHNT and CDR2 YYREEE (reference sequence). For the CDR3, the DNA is TGTGCCAGCTTGGGGCGGGGGGCCTCCTACAATGAGCAGTTCTTC. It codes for CASLGRGASYNEQFF.

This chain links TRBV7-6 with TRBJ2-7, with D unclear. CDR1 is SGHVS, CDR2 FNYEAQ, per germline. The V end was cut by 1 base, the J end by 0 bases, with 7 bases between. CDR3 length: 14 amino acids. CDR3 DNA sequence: TGTGCCAGCAGCTTAGGTTTTAGCTCCTACGAGCAGTACTTC. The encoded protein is CASSLGFSSYEQYF.

The CDR3 DNA is TGTGCCAGCAGTTTACCCGAACTCCGGGACAACCAAGAGACCCAGTACTTC. This encodes CASSLPELRDNQETQYF. The V gene is TRBV28, the J gene TRBJ2-5; D possibly corresponds to TRBD1 (6 bases). V was cut by 2 bases and J by 0 bases, with 16 bases left in between. This CDR3 region has 17 residues. Germline assignment: CDR1 MDHEN and CDR2 SYDVKM.

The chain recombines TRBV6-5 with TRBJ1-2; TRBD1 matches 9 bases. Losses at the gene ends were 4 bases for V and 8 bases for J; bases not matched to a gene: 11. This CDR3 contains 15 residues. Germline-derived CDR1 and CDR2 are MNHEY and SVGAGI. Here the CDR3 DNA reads TGTGCCAGCAGTTCCGGGACAGGGAGGTTTGGAGGCTACACCTTC. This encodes CASSSGTGRFGGYTF.

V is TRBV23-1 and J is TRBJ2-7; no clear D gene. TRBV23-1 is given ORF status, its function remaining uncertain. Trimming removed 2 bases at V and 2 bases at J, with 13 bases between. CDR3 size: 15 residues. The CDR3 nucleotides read TGCGCCAGCAGTCAAAACCCCGACGGAGCCTACGAGCAGTACGTC. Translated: CASSQNPDGAYEQYV.

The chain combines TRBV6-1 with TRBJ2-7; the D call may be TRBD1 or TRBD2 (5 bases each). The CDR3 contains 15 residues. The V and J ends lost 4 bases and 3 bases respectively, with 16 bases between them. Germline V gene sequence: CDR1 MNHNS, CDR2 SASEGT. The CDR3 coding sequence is TGTGCCAGCAGTGTAACAGGTTTAGGAGGCTACGAGCAGTACTTC. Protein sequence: CASSVTGLGGYEQYF.

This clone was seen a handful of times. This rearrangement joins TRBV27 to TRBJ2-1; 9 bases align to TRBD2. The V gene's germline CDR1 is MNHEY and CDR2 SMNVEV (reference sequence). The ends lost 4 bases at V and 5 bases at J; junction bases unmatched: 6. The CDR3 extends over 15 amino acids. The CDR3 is CASSWTSEIHNEQFF. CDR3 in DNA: TGTGCCAGCAGTTGGACTAGCGAGATCCACAATGAGCAGTTCTTC.

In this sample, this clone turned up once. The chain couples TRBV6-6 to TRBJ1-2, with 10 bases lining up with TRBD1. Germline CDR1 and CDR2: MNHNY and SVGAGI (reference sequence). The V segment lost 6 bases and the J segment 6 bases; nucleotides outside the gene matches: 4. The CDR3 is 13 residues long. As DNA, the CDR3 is TGTGCCAGCAGAGACAGGGGGCTTGATGGCTACACCTTC. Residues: CASRDRGLDGYTF.